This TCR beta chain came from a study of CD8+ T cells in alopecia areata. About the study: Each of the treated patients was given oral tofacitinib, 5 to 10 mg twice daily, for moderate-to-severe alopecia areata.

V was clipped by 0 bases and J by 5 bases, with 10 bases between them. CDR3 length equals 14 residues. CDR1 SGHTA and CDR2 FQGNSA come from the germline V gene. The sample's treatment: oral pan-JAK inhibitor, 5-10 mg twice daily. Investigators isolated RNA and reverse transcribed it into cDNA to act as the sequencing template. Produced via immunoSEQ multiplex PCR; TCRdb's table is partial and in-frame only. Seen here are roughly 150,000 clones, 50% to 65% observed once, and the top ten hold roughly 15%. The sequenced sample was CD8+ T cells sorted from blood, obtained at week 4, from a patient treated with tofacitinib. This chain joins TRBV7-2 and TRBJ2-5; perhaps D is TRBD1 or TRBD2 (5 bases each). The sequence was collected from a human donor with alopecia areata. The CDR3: CASSLAGDLETQYF. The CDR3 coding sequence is TGTGCCAGCAGCTTAGCGGGGGATTTGGAGACCCAGTACTTC. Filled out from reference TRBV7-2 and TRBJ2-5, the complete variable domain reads GAGVSQSPSNKVTEKGKDVELRCDPISGHTALYWYRQSLGQGLEFLIYFQGNSAPDKSGLPSDRFSAERTGGSVSTLTIQRTQQEDSAVYLCASSLAGDLETQYFGPGTRLLVL.